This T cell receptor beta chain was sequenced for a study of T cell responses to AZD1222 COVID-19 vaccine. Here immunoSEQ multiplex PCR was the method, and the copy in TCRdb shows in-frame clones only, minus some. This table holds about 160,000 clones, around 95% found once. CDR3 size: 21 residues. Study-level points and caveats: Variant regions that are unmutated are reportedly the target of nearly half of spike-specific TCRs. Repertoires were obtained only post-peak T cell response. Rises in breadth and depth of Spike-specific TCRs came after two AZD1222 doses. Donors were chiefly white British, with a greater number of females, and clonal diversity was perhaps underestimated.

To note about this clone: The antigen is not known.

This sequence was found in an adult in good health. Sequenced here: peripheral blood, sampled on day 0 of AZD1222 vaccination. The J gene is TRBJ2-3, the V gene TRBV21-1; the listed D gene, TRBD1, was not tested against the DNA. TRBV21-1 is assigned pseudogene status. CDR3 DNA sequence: TGTGCCAGCAGCAAGTCGATGCCCAGGGGGCGCCAGTACTGGGACACAGATACGCAGTATTTT. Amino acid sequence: CASSKSMPRGRQYWDTDTQYF.